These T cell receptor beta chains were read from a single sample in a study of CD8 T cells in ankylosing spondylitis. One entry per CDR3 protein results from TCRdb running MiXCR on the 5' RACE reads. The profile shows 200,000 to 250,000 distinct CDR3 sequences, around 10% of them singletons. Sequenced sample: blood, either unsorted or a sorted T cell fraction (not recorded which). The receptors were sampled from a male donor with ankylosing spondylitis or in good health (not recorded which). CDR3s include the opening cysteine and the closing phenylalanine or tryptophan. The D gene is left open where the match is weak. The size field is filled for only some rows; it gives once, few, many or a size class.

CDR3 protein: CASSEEMVRPQHF
CDR3 DNA: TGTGCCAGCAGTGAAGAGATGGTCCGGCCCCAGCATTTT
V gene: TRBV2
J gene: TRBJ1-5
clone size: -
D gene: -

CDR3 protein: CASSHHSGTGASNYGYTF
CDR3 DNA: TGTGCCAGCAGTCATCACTCCGGGACAGGGGCGTCTAACTATGGCTACACCTTC
V gene: TRBV12-3/TRBV12-4
J gene: TRBJ1-2
clone size: -
D gene: TRBD1

CDR3 protein: CASSLVHSGRYNEQFF
CDR3 DNA: TGTGCCAGCAGCTTGGTACACAGCGGGAGGTACAATGAGCAGTTCTTC
V gene: TRBV7-6
J gene: TRBJ2-1
clone size: few
D gene: TRBD2

CDR3 protein: CASSPQGPQYF
CDR3 DNA: TGTGCCAGCAGCCCACAGGGTCCTCAGTACTTC
V gene: TRBV6-6
J gene: TRBJ2-7
clone size: -
D gene: -

CDR3 protein: CASSLGQVRETQYF
CDR3 DNA: TGCGCCAGCAGCTTGGGACAGGTCCGGGAGACCCAGTACTTC
V gene: TRBV5-1
J gene: TRBJ2-5
clone size: many
D gene: -

CDR3 protein: CASSPPGRRETQYF
CDR3 DNA: TGTGCCAGCAGTCCCCCAGGGCGACGAGAGACCCAGTACTTC
V gene: TRBV12-3/TRBV12-4
J gene: TRBJ2-5
clone size: many
D gene: -

CDR3 protein: CSARDIYGYTF
CDR3 DNA: TGCAGCGCTAGGGATATCTATGGCTACACCTTC
V gene: TRBV29-1
J gene: TRBJ1-2
clone size: -
D gene: -

CDR3 protein: CSARGWGGGDTQYF
CDR3 DNA: TGCAGTGCGAGAGGTTGGGGTGGTGGGGATACGCAGTATTTT
V gene: TRBV20-1
J gene: TRBJ2-3
clone size: many
D gene: -

CDR3 protein: CASSSTSGKYEQYF
CDR3 DNA: TGTGCCAGCAGCTCGACTAGCGGGAAGTACGAGCAGTACTTC
V gene: TRBV5-6
J gene: TRBJ2-7
clone size: many
D gene: TRBD2

CDR3 protein: CASSPDRGFYEQYF
CDR3 DNA: TGTGCCAGCAGCCCCGACAGGGGGTTCTACGAGCAGTACTTC
V gene: TRBV7-6
J gene: TRBJ2-7
clone size: many
D gene: TRBD1

CDR3 protein: CSARGVERGDYNEQFF
CDR3 DNA: TGCAGTGCTAGAGGTGTCGAGCGGGGGGACTACAATGAGCAGTTCTTC
V gene: TRBV20-1
J gene: TRBJ2-1
clone size: few
D gene: TRBD2

CDR3 protein: CASSPKNRERGTQYF
CDR3 DNA: TGTGCCAGCAGTCCCAAAAACAGGGAAAGGGGGACCCAGTACTTC
V gene: TRBV6-1
J gene: TRBJ2-5
clone size: few
D gene: -

CDR3 protein: CASSQGAGRTGNTIYF
CDR3 DNA: TGCGCCAGCAGCCAAGGGGCGGGCCGGACTGGAAACACCATATATTTT
V gene: TRBV4-1
J gene: TRBJ1-3
clone size: few
D gene: -

CDR3 protein: CSAVGGYNEQFF
CDR3 DNA: TGCAGCGCAGTCGGGGGGTACAATGAGCAGTTCTTC
V gene: TRBV29-1
J gene: TRBJ2-1
clone size: few
D gene: TRBD2

CDR3 protein: CASSFALQGRYGYTF
CDR3 DNA: TGTGCCAGCAGTTTCGCCCTCCAGGGGAGATATGGCTACACCTTC
V gene: TRBV12-3/TRBV12-4
J gene: TRBJ1-2
clone size: -
D gene: -

CDR3 protein: CASSVSSSYEQYF
CDR3 DNA: TGTGCCAGCAGCGTCTCCTCTTCCTACGAGCAGTACTTC
V gene: TRBV9
J gene: TRBJ2-7
clone size: many
D gene: -

CDR3 protein: CASSFGAVGYGYTF
CDR3 DNA: TGTGCCAGCAGCTTTGGAGCCGTGGGCTATGGCTACACCTTC
V gene: TRBV5-8
J gene: TRBJ1-2
clone size: many
D gene: -

CDR3 protein: CSVLPGQGAEAFF
CDR3 DNA: TGCAGCGTACTCCCGGGACAGGGGGCTGAAGCTTTCTTT
V gene: TRBV29-1
J gene: TRBJ1-1
clone size: few
D gene: TRBD1

CDR3 protein: CASSTGTGGTDTQYF
CDR3 DNA: TGTGCCAGCAGCACCGGGACAGGGGGCACAGATACGCAGTATTTT
V gene: TRBV12-3/TRBV12-4
J gene: TRBJ2-3
clone size: many
D gene: TRBD1

CDR3 protein: CSAPPGPTRTQYF
CDR3 DNA: TGCAGTGCTCCCCCCGGCCCTACGAGGACCCAGTACTTC
V gene: TRBV20-1
J gene: TRBJ2-5
clone size: many
D gene: -

CDR3 protein: CASSVGGGVYNEQFF
CDR3 DNA: TGTGCCAGCAGCGTAGGGGGGGGGGTATACAATGAGCAGTTCTTC
V gene: TRBV9
J gene: TRBJ2-1
clone size: many
D gene: TRBD2

CDR3 protein: CASSPGALRTGELFF
CDR3 DNA: TGTGCCAGCAGTCCGGGGGCTCTAAGGACCGGGGAGCTGTTTTTT
V gene: TRBV25-1
J gene: TRBJ2-2
clone size: many
D gene: -

CDR3 protein: CASSFLGGSTEAFF
CDR3 DNA: TGTGCCAGCAGCTTCTTGGGGGGGAGCACTGAAGCTTTCTTT
V gene: TRBV7-9
J gene: TRBJ1-1
clone size: -
D gene: -

CDR3 protein: CSARDGQGRSEQFF
CDR3 DNA: TGCAGTGCTAGAGATGGGCAGGGCAGGAGTGAGCAGTTCTTC
V gene: TRBV20-1
J gene: TRBJ2-1
clone size: many
D gene: -

CDR3 protein: CASSQQETQYF
CDR3 DNA: TGTGCCAGCAGCCAGCAAGAGACCCAGTACTTC
V gene: TRBV4-2
J gene: TRBJ2-5
clone size: many
D gene: -

CDR3 protein: CSVWGPQGTDTQYF
CDR3 DNA: TGCAGCGTGTGGGGGCCACAGGGGACAGATACGCAGTATTTT
V gene: TRBV29-1
J gene: TRBJ2-3
clone size: -
D gene: TRBD1

CDR3 protein: CTSSLVSGPHTDTQYF
CDR3 DNA: TGTACCAGCAGCTTGGTGTCGGGACCGCACACAGATACGCAGTATTTT
V gene: TRBV5-6
J gene: TRBJ2-3
clone size: -
D gene: -

CDR3 protein: CASSSLTGGWYEQYF
CDR3 DNA: TGTGCCAGCAGTTCTCTAACGGGGGGTTGGTACGAGCAGTACTTC
V gene: TRBV12-3/TRBV12-4
J gene: TRBJ2-7
clone size: many
D gene: TRBD2

CDR3 protein: CASSQTSGSSYEQYF
CDR3 DNA: TGTGCCAGCAGCCAAACTAGCGGAAGCTCCTACGAGCAGTACTTC
V gene: TRBV4-2
J gene: TRBJ2-7
clone size: many
D gene: TRBD2

CDR3 protein: CSASNPGLVRGKTQYF
CDR3 DNA: TGCAGTGCTAGTAATCCGGGTCTAGTGAGGGGTAAGACCCAGTACTTC
V gene: TRBV20-1
J gene: TRBJ2-5
clone size: -
D gene: -

CDR3 protein: CASSTLVDTEAFF
CDR3 DNA: TGTGCCAGCAGCACTCTGGTCGACACTGAAGCTTTCTTT
V gene: TRBV11-2
J gene: TRBJ1-1
clone size: few
D gene: -

CDR3 protein: CASSNRGKEYNEQFF
CDR3 DNA: TGTGCCAGCTCAAACAGGGGGAAGGAATACAATGAGCAGTTCTTC
V gene: TRBV18
J gene: TRBJ2-1
clone size: -
D gene: TRBD1

CDR3 protein: CASSLTNQGSNIQYF
CDR3 DNA: TGTGCCAGCAGTCTCACTAACCAGGGTTCAAACATTCAGTACTTC
V gene: TRBV5-4
J gene: TRBJ2-4
clone size: many
D gene: -

CDR3 protein: CASSLELAVYNEQFF
CDR3 DNA: TGTGCCAGCAGTTTAGAGCTAGCGGTCTACAATGAGCAGTTCTTC
V gene: TRBV12-3/TRBV12-4
J gene: TRBJ2-1
clone size: many
D gene: TRBD2

CDR3 protein: CASSIGGGRQPQHF
CDR3 DNA: TGTGCCAGCAGCATAGGGGGAGGCAGACAGCCCCAGCATTTT
V gene: TRBV7-9
J gene: TRBJ1-5
clone size: -
D gene: -

CDR3 protein: CASSLTETQYF
CDR3 DNA: TGTGCCAGCAGCCTAACTGAGACCCAGTACTTC
V gene: TRBV7-8
J gene: TRBJ2-5
clone size: few
D gene: -

CDR3 protein: CSVEGIGTSGGAGTDTQYF
CDR3 DNA: TGCAGCGTTGAGGGGATAGGGACTAGCGGGGGGGCAGGGACAGATACGCAGTATTTT
V gene: TRBV29-1
J gene: TRBJ2-3
clone size: -
D gene: TRBD2

CDR3 protein: CSVVSPAPHSYEQYF
CDR3 DNA: TGCAGCGTTGTTTCCCCGGCCCCACATTCCTACGAGCAGTACTTC
V gene: TRBV29-1
J gene: TRBJ2-7
clone size: -
D gene: -

CDR3 protein: CSAGQASAYEQYF
CDR3 DNA: TGCAGCGCTGGACAGGCGAGCGCCTACGAGCAGTACTTC
V gene: TRBV29-1
J gene: TRBJ2-7
clone size: -
D gene: TRBD1